This entry is about one T cell receptor beta chain. The data originate from a study of blood T cell repertoires in COVID-19. Overall study: In each case, the material was cDNA or gDNA derived from T cells, B-cell-depleted T cells, or PBMCs.

Per the authors' pipeline: Counts of nucleated cells, estimated from reference gene primer amplification, were obtained. Sequenced by immunoSEQ multiplex PCR; TCRdb stores in-frame clones only, minus some. V and J calls and clone size are those listed in that table; D and trimming were worked out from the DNA. The table includes about 90,000 clones, 85% to 95% detected once. This sequence originates from a human donor with active COVID-19. The donor label of this sample is uncertain. The sample was peripheral blood.

Here the CDR3 DNA reads TGTGCCAGCAGCTCAAGGGGACAGGGGTTCGACGAGCAGTACTTC. Its translation: CASSSRGQGFDEQYF. The chain has TRBV7-3 and TRBJ2-7; 10 bases match TRBD1. Losses at the gene ends were 4 bases for V and 5 bases for J; bases not matched to a gene: 8. The CDR3 sequence is 15 residues long. Germline values: CDR1 SGHTA, CDR2 FQGTGA.